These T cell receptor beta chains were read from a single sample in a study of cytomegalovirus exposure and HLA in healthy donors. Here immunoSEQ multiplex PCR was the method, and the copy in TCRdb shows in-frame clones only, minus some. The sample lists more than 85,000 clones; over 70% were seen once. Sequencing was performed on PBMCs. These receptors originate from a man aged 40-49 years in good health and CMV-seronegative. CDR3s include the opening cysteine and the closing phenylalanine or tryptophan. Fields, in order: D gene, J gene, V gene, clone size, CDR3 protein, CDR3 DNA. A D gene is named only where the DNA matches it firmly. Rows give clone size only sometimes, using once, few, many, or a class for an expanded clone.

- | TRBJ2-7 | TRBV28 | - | CASSDRNGLGEQYF | TGTGCCAGCAGCGACAGGAATGGTTTGGGGGAGCAGTACTTC
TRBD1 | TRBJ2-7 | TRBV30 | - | CAWSFVGRGLFQILSTDEQYF | TGTGCCTGGAGTTTTGTGGGCAGGGGGCTTTTCCAAATACTAAGTACCGACGAGCAGTACTTC
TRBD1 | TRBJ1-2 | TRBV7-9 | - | CASSTPLPGQGLTF | TGTGCCAGCAGTACACCCCTTCCGGGACAGGGACTCACCTTC
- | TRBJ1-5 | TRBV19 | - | CASQMPGSGNQPQHF | TGTGCCAGCCAAATGCCGGGGTCAGGCAATCAGCCCCAGCATTTT
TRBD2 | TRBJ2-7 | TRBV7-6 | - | CASSQIAGLGYEQYF | TGTGCCAGCAGCCAAATTGCGGGACTAGGCTACGAGCAGTACTTC
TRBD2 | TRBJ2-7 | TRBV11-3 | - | CASSSILRQRGGAYEQYF | TGTGCCAGCAGCTCCATTCTGAGGCAGCGGGGGGGAGCCTACGAGCAGTACTTC
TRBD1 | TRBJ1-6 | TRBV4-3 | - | CASSQEAIRTGENSPLHF | TGCGCCAGCAGCCAAGAGGCAATTCGGACAGGCGAAAATTCACCCCTCCACTTT
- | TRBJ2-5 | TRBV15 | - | CATSADGLVGETQYF | TGTGCCACCAGCGCGGACGGACTGGTAGGAGAGACCCAGTACTTC
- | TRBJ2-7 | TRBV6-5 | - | CASSYGETYEQYF | TGTGCCAGCAGTTACGGGGAGACCTACGAGCAGTACTTC
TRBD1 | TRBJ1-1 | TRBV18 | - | CASSATGLYPGQGNTEAFF | TGTGCCAGCTCAGCGACAGGCCTGTATCCGGGACAGGGCAACACTGAAGCTTTCTTT
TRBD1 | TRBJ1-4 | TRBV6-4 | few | CASSETGGANEKLFF | TGTGCCAGCAGTGAAACAGGGGGCGCTAATGAAAAACTGTTTTTT
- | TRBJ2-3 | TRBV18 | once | CASSPLPDTQYF | TGTGCCAGCTCACCCCTCCCAGATACGCAGTATTTT
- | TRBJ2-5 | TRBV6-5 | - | CASSAKIGETQYF | TGTGCCAGCAGTGCAAAAATCGGAGAGACCCAGTACTTC
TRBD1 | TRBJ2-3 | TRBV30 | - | CAFDRGTSTDTQYF | TGTGCCTTCGACAGGGGGACCAGCACAGATACGCAGTATTTT
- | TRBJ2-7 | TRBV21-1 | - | CASSNREIRVYEQYF | TGTGCCAGCAGCAACCGGGAGATTCGGGTCTACGAGCAGTACTTC
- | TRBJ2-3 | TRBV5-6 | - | CASSLVTSTDTQYF | TGTGCCAGCAGCTTAGTCACTAGCACAGATACGCAGTATTTT
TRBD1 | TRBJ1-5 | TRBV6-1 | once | CASRLDRALGQPQHF | TGTGCCAGCAGACTGGACAGGGCTTTAGGACAGCCCCAGCATTTT
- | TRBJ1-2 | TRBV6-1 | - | CATWGGYGYTF | TGTGCCACTTGGGGGGGGTATGGCTACACCTTC
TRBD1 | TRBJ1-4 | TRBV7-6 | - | CASSADRANNEKLFF | TGTGCCAGCAGCGCAGACAGGGCCAATAATGAAAAACTGTTTTTT
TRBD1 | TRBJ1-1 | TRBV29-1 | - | CSVTGTGANTEAFF | TGCAGCGTAACAGGGACAGGAGCGAACACTGAAGCTTTCTTT